These 26 T cell receptor beta chains originate from one sample sequenced in a study of lymphopenia after photon versus proton radiotherapy. The protocol was immunoSEQ multiplex PCR, while the TCRdb copy is restricted to in-frame clones and leaves out a portion. Seen here are around 150,000 clones, 80% to 90% observed once, and the top ten hold about 4.7%. The source material was peripheral blood, sampled from a patient treated with photon-based radiotherapy. These receptors were taken from a man aged 45-65 years with gastric cancer.

This CDR3 reads CASSVTRGKGGYTF. In DNA form, the CDR3 reads TGTGCCAGCAGTGTTACCAGGGGTAAGGGCGGCTACACCTTC. The J gene is TRBJ1-2, the V gene TRBV25-1; perhaps TRBD1 as D (6 bases). This CDR3 has 14 residues. Germline CDR1 MGHDK, CDR2 SYGVNS. The ends were cut back, 4 bases at V and 8 bases at J, with 17 bases in the middle.

The chain's CDR3 is CASRRTSGSFTDTQYF. The CDR3 nucleotides are TGTGCCAGTAGAAGGACTAGCGGGAGCTTCACAGATACGCAGTATTTT. The chain recombines TRBV19 with TRBJ2-3, with 13 positions matching TRBD2. CDR1 and CDR2 (germline): LNHDA, SQIVND (reference sequence). The CDR3 is made up of 16 amino acids. J was trimmed by 2 bases and V by 6 bases; bases with no gene match: 5. The full variable domain, completed using reference TRBV19 and TRBJ2-3, is DGGITQSPKYLFRKEGQNVTLSCEQNLNHDAMYWYRQDPGQGLRLIYYSQIVNDFQKGDIAEGYSVSREKKESFPLTVTSAQKNPTAFYLCASRRTSGSFTDTQYFGPGTRLTVL.

The V and J genes are TRBV15 and TRBJ2-1; D is unclear. V lost 0 bases to trimming and J lost 3 bases, with 9 bases between them. Germline V gene sequence: CDR1 LNHNV, CDR2 YYDKDF (reference sequence). CDR3 size: 15 residues. The CDR3 region is CATSRERNIYNEQFF. The CDR3, as DNA: TGTGCCACCAGCAGAGAGCGGAACATCTACAATGAGCAGTTCTTC.

This clone was seen just once. This CDR3 is CASSSAAGYTF. The CDR3, as DNA: TGTGCCAGCAGTTCGGCGGCCGGCTACACCTTC. The gene calls are TRBV28 and TRBJ1-2, with unresolved D. Trimming shortened V by 4 bases and J by 8 bases, and 8 bases separated the two germline ends. Per germline, CDR1 MDHEN and CDR2 SYDVKM. This CDR3 has 11 residues.

The chain couples TRBV28 to TRBJ2-7; D is unclear. V was cut by 4 bases and J by 0 bases, with 19 bases left in between. The V gene's germline CDR1 is MDHEN and CDR2 SYDVKM. This CDR3 region has 17 residues. The CDR3 DNA reads as TGTGCCAGCAGTTCCTCATACCCCGACGGATACTCCTACGAGCAGTACTTC. Amino acids: CASSSSYPDGYSYEQYF.

The rearrangement uses TRBV4-1 and TRBJ2-3; 12 bases line up with TRBD2. This CDR3 contains 16 residues. The V gene end was trimmed by 4 bases and the J gene end by 4 bases; junction bases not matched to a gene: 6. CDR1 and CDR2 (germline): MGHRA, YSYEKL. The CDR3 spells CASSLRLAGDADTQYF. CDR3 in DNA: TGCGCCAGCAGCCTTAGACTAGCGGGAGACGCAGATACGCAGTATTTT.

This chain connects TRBV20-1 to TRBJ2-2; TRBD1 matches 7 bases. Germline V gives CDR1 DFQATT, CDR2 SNEGSKA (reference sequence). The CDR3 covers 11 residues. With 7 bases clipped from V and 6 bases from J, the junction kept 2 bases outside the gene matches. CDR3 in amino acids: CSVGGAGELFF. Here the CDR3 DNA reads TGCAGTGTAGGGGGCGCCGGGGAGCTGTTTTTT.

J is TRBJ2-1 and V is TRBV7-2; D not resolved. The V end lost 3 bases, the J end lost 0 bases, and 6 bases lay between the germline ends. CDR3 length: 14 amino acids. Germline-derived CDR1 and CDR2 are SGHTA and FQGNSA. This CDR3 reads CASSLTSSYNEQFF. Here the CDR3 DNA reads TGTGCCAGCAGCTTGACAAGCTCCTACAATGAGCAGTTCTTC.

V is TRBV30 and J is TRBJ2-1; 9 bases match TRBD2. CDR3 length: 16 amino acids. V lost 4 bases and J lost 0; bases outside the gene matches: 7. CDR1 is GTSNPN and CDR2 is SVGIG in the germline V gene (reference sequence). CDR3 DNA sequence: TGTGCCTGGATACTAGCGGGCGGAGGCTCCTACAATGAGCAGTTCTTC. Its protein is CAWILAGGGSYNEQFF. Combining the CDR3 with reference TRBV30 and TRBJ2-1 gives the whole variable domain SQTIHQWPATLVQPVGSPLSLECTVEGTSNPNLYWYRQAAGRGLQLLFYSVGIGQISSEVPQNLSASRPQDRQFILSSKKLLLSDSGFYLCAWILAGGGSYNEQFFGPGTRLTVL.

The J gene is TRBJ2-3, the V gene TRBV5-1; 13 nucleotides agree with TRBD2. Germline lookup yields CDR1 SGHRS and CDR2 YFSETQ. Trimming at V came to 3 bases and at J to 4 bases, leaving 8 bases not matched to a gene. This CDR3 is 17 amino acids long. This CDR3 reads CASSSGLAGASADTQYF. CDR3 DNA: TGCGCCAGCAGCTCCGGACTAGCGGGAGCGTCAGCAGATACGCAGTATTTT.

The chain uses TRBV7-9 and TRBJ2-3; 15 bases fit TRBD2. V was clipped by 4 bases and J by 0 bases; unmatched bases: 5. This CDR3 comprises 18 residues. CDR1 and CDR2 (germline): SEHNR, FQNEAQ (reference sequence). CDR3: CASSSGTSGRSSTDTQYF. CDR3 bases: TGTGCCAGCAGCTCGGGGACTAGCGGGAGGTCAAGCACAGATACGCAGTATTTT.

The V call is TRBV6-6, the J call TRBJ2-7, with 7 bases identical to TRBD1. Germline loops: CDR1 MNHNY, CDR2 SVGAGI (reference sequence). The CDR3 is 14 residues long. V was pared by 6 bases and J by 1 base, with 6 bases of the junction left unmatched. The CDR3 loop is CASRSRDSSYEQYF. The CDR3 DNA reads as TGTGCCAGCAGGTCCCGGGACAGTTCCTACGAGCAGTACTTC.

The chain links TRBV27 to TRBJ1-1; no clear D. This CDR3 is 11 amino acids long. The V gene lost 11 bases and the J gene lost 2 bases, with 9 bases spanning the gap. In germline, CDR1 is MNHEY, CDR2 SMNVEV (reference sequence). DNA for the CDR3: TGTGCCTGTCGGAGAAACACTGAAGCTTTCTTT. Its protein is CACRRNTEAFF.

This clone has more than one count but fewer than ten. This sequence joins TRBV7-2 and TRBJ1-5; D remains ambiguous. Between the trimmed V and J ends, which lost 7 bases and 10 bases, there was a span of 14 bases. Germline V lookup: CDR1 SGHTA, CDR2 FQGNSA. The CDR3 is 12 residues long. CDR3 nucleotides: TGTGCCAGCAACGTGGACGGCCTACCCCAGCATTTT. Translating gives CASNVDGLPQHF.

The gene calls are TRBV9 and TRBJ2-2; D possibly matches TRBD1 or TRBD2 (5 bases each). CDR1 and CDR2 from the germline V gene are SGDLS and YYNGEE. This CDR3 has 15 amino acids. Deletions cut 0 bases from V and 6 bases from J, with 12 bases between. CDR3 in amino acids: CASSVAPRDPGELFF. As DNA, the CDR3 is TGTGCCAGCAGCGTAGCCCCTCGGGACCCCGGGGAGCTGTTTTTT.

The rearrangement joins TRBV5-4 to TRBJ2-5, with 8 bases aligning to TRBD2. The length of the CDR3 is 13 residues. Germline CDR1 and CDR2: SGHNT and YYREEE (reference sequence). V shed 0 bases, J shed 9 bases, and the junction held 4 bases outside the gene matches. For the CDR3, the DNA is TGTGCCAGCAGCTTGGCAGCGGGGGCGGCCCAGTACTTC. Amino acid sequence: CASSLAAGAAQYF.

This chain links TRBV19 with TRBJ2-2; a weak D match, TRBD2 (6 bases). This CDR3 spans 17 amino acids. V lost 2 bases and J 5 bases, leaving 18 bases between the germline ends. Germline CDR1 is LNHDA and CDR2 is SQIVND (reference sequence). The CDR3 protein is CASSISHGGLFTGELFF. In DNA, the CDR3 is TGTGCCAGTAGTATATCTCACGGGGGACTCTTTACCGGGGAGCTGTTTTTT.

The rearrangement links TRBV28 to TRBJ2-7, with D perhaps matching TRBD2 (5 bases). Germline loops: CDR1 MDHEN, CDR2 SYDVKM. V was shortened by 5 bases and J by 0 bases, with 14 bases between the two germline ends. The CDR3 is 15 amino acids. CDR3 bases: TGTGCCAGCAGTACCCGGGATAGCCCCTCCTACGAGCAGTACTTC. The encoded protein is CASSTRDSPSYEQYF.

This clone came up a few times. V gene TRBV5-8 combines with J gene TRBJ1-2; D gene ambiguous. Trimming took 4 bases from V and 2 from J, leaving 9 bases between them. CDR1 and CDR2 from the germline V gene are SGHTS and YDEGEE. The CDR3 has 13 amino acids. The CDR3 protein is CASSNTQNYGYTF. CDR3 coding DNA: TGTGCCAGCAGCAATACCCAAAACTATGGCTACACCTTC.

The count of this clone is one. The chain recombines TRBV4-1 with TRBJ2-1, with D unclear. This CDR3 contains 11 residues. Per the germline V gene, CDR1 is MGHRA and CDR2 is YSYEKL. V was trimmed by 2 bases and J by 15 bases, leaving 11 bases between them. Here the CDR3 DNA reads TGCGCCAGCAGCCAACGGGCTTTACTGTTCTTC. Translated: CASSQRALLFF.

This chain uses TRBV28 with TRBJ1-2, with D unclear. V was trimmed by 2 bases and J by 0 bases, leaving 10 bases between them. Germline V gene sequence: CDR1 MDHEN, CDR2 SYDVKM. The length of the CDR3 is 15 residues. CDR3 nucleotide sequence: TGTGCCAGCAGTTTACGAGGGCCTGCTAACTATGGCTACACCTTC. It encodes CASSLRGPANYGYTF.

The chain combines TRBV5-4 with TRBJ2-7; D is unresolved. V shed 0 bases and J shed 0 bases, with 7 bases lying between them. This CDR3 is 14 amino acids long. Looked up from germline, CDR1 is SGHNT and CDR2 is YYREEE (reference sequence). The CDR3, as DNA: TGTGCCAGCAGCTTGGCGGCCAGCTCCTACGAGCAGTACTTC. It yields the protein CASSLAASSYEQYF.

The J gene is TRBJ1-1, the V gene TRBV29-1; D uncertain. V gave up 3 bases and J gave up 2 bases, with 7 bases separating them. Per the germline V gene, CDR1 is SQVTM and CDR2 is ANQGSEA. The CDR3 is 12 amino acids. CDR3 residues: CSVEAGNTEAFF. The CDR3 DNA sequence: TGCAGCGTTGAGGCGGGAAACACTGAAGCTTTCTTT.

The V and J genes are TRBV5-1 and TRBJ2-7, with 8 bases aligning to TRBD1. Trimming cost V 1 base and J 2 bases; bases outside gene matches: 5. The CDR3 contains 15 residues. Germline V CDR1 and CDR2: SGHRS, YFSETQ. The CDR3 bases are TGCGCCAGCAGCTTGCGACAGGGGATTGCCTACGAGCAGTACTTC. Its translation: CASSLRQGIAYEQYF.

The rearrangement links TRBV5-1 to TRBJ1-2, with D perhaps matching TRBD1 (6 bases). The V end was cut by 4 bases, the J end by 2 bases, with 15 bases between. The CDR3 has 15 residues. Germline V gives CDR1 SGHRS, CDR2 YFSETQ. CDR3 coding DNA: TGCGCCAGCAGCGAGTACCCAGGACAGAACTATGGCTACACCTTC. It codes for CASSEYPGQNYGYTF. Drawing the rest from reference TRBV5-1 and TRBJ1-2, the complete variable domain is KAGVTQTPRYLIKTRGQQVTLSCSPISGHRSVSWYQQTPGQGLQFLFEYFSETQRNKGNFPGRFSGRQFSNSRSEMNVSTLELGDSALYLCASSEYPGQNYGYTFGSGTRLTVV.

The chain couples TRBV25-1 to TRBJ1-5, with 9 bases matching TRBD1. Per the germline V gene, CDR1 is MGHDK and CDR2 is SYGVNS. CDR3 length equals 13 residues. Trimming cost V 6 bases and J 5 bases; bases outside gene matches: 2. This CDR3 is CASRGQGDQPQHF. CDR3 DNA sequence: TGTGCCAGCAGGGGACAGGGCGATCAGCCCCAGCATTTT.